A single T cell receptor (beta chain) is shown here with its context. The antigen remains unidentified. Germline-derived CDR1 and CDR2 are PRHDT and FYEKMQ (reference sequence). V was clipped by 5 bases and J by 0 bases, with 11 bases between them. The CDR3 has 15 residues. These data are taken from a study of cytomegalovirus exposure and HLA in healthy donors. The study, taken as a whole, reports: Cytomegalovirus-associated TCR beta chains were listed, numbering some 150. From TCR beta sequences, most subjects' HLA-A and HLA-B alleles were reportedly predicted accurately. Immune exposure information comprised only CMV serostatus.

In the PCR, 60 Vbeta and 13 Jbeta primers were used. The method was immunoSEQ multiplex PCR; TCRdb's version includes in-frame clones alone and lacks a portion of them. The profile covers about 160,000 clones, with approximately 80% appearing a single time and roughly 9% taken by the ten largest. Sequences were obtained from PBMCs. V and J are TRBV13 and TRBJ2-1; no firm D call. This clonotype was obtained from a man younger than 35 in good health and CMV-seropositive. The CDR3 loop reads CASSLYLGSYNEQFF. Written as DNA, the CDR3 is TGTGCCAGCAGCCTCTATCTAGGCTCCTACAATGAGCAGTTCTTC.